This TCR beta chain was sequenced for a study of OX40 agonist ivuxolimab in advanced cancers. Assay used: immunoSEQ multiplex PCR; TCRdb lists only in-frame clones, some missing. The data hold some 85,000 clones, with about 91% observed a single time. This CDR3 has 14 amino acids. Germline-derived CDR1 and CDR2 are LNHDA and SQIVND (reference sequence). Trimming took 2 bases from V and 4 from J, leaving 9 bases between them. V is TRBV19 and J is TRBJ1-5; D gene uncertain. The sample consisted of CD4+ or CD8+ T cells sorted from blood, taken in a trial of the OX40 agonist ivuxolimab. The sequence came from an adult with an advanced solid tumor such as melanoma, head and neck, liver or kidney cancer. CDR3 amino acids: CASSIMDGNQPQHF. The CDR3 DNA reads TGTGCCAGTAGTATAATGGACGGGAATCAGCCCCAGCATTTT.